The 8 T cell receptor beta chains listed next were all sequenced from one sample in a study of T cell clonality in common variable immunodeficiency. General study results and limits: Common variable immunodeficiency TCR beta sequences reportedly had fewer deletions and N-nucleotide insertions.

Which antigens these TCRs recognize remains unknown. Clones were sequenced by immunoSEQ multiplex PCR, and TCRdb holds only the in-frame ones, with some missing. The table lists approximately 11,000 clones, with no singletons. Sequences were obtained from peripheral blood mononuclear cells. These receptors all stem from a human donor with common variable immunodeficiency.

The table lists this clone with a few counts. From the germline J gene comes the end of the CDR3, since the read stops 3 residues before it. This chain links TRBV7-9 with TRBJ2-3; the D is unclear. The CDR3 has 15 amino acids. Germline CDR1 SEHNR, CDR2 FQNEAQ (reference sequence). The V end was cut by 2 bases, the J end by 0 bases, with 9 bases between. The DNA read from the CDR3 is TGTGCCAGCAGCTTACAGTCATCTAGCACAGATACG. Amino acids: CASSLQSSSTDT. In full, the CDR3 is CASSLQSSSTDTQYF.

By share of the sample, this clone is medium-sized. The observed sequence ends 3 residues before the CDR3 terminus, with the missing tail filled in from the germline J gene. The V gene is TRBV18, the J gene TRBJ2-7; 7 nucleotides match TRBD1. The ends lost 5 bases at V and 2 bases at J; junction bases unmatched: 6. The germline CDR1 and CDR2 sequences are KGHSH and LQKENI. This CDR3 comprises 14 residues. Partial CDR3 DNA: TGTGCCAGCTCAAAGGGACAGCAGACCTACGAG. This encodes CASSKGQQTYE. The CDR3 in full is CASSKGQQTYEQYF.

This clone was observed a handful of times. The DNA ends 3 residues before the CDR3 does, and the rest of the CDR3 is filled in from the germline J gene. V is TRBV18 and J is TRBJ2-7; 9 bases line up with TRBD1. There are 16 residues in the CDR3. The junction had 10 bases not matched to a gene; V was cut back by 6 bases and J by 1 base. CDR1 and CDR2 from the germline V gene are KGHSH and LQKENI. CDR3 DNA, as far as it was read: TGTGCCAGCTCGCCTTACGTCGGGACAGGGTCCTACGAG. This codes for CASSPYVGTGSYE. The entire CDR3 protein is CASSPYVGTGSYEQYF.

This clone was detected a few times. With the read ending 3 residues before the CDR3 end, the germline J gene is used to fill in that end. The chain joins TRBV29-1 to TRBJ2-7; 10 bases match TRBD2. The CDR3 length is 14 residues. Per germline, CDR1 SQVTM and CDR2 ANQGSEA. V lost 6 bases, J lost 6 bases, and 11 bases stayed unmatched. Incomplete CDR3 DNA: TGCAGCGTGAGAGCGGGAGGGCCTGTCGGCGAG. Translated: CSVRAGGPVGE. The full-length CDR3 reads as CSVRAGGPVGEQYF.

This clone was detected a few times. The read terminates 3 residues ahead of where the CDR3 ends, so the germline J gene completes it. The genes are TRBV7-9 and TRBJ1-5; D is unresolved. The length of the CDR3 is 13 residues. V was clipped by 6 bases and J by 1 base, with 7 bases between them. Looked up from germline, CDR1 is SEHNR and CDR2 is FQNEAQ (reference sequence). CDR3 DNA, as far as it was read: TGTGCCAGCAGTCAAACAAGCAATCAGCCC. This encodes CASSQTSNQP. The CDR3, in full, reads CASSQTSNQPQHF. The full variable domain, with the rest looked up from reference TRBV7-9 and TRBJ1-5, is DTGVSQNPRHKITKRGQNVTFRCDPISEHNRLYWYRQTLGQGPEFLTYFQNEAQLEKSRLLSDRFSAERPKGSFSTLEIQRTEQGDSAMYLCASSQTSNQPQHFGDGTRLSIL.

Within the sample, this clone is medium-sized. The read ends 3 residues shy of where the CDR3 ends; the end is completed using the germline J gene. The chain joins TRBV29-1 to TRBJ2-3, with 10 nucleotides matching TRBD2. Germline V lookup: CDR1 SQVTM, CDR2 ANQGSEA. The V gene end was trimmed by 7 bases and the J gene end by 3 bases; junction bases not matched to a gene: 7. The CDR3 runs to 14 residues. Partial CDR3 DNA: TGCAGCGAATCACTAGCGGGACCGACAGATACG. It specifies CSESLAGPTDT. The entire CDR3 reads CSESLAGPTDTQYF.

In regard to this clone: The observed sequence ends 3 residues before the CDR3 terminus, with the missing tail filled in from the germline J gene. The V and J genes are TRBV7-2 and TRBJ2-7; D is unresolved. The CDR3 is 14 amino acids. V was clipped by 2 bases and J by 3 bases, with 11 bases between them. Germline lookup yields CDR1 SGHTA and CDR2 FQGNSA. This CDR3 is CASSLTSNNYEQYF. The CDR3 DNA, read in part, is TGTGCCAGCAGCTTAACGTCTAATAACTACGAG.

Comment on this clone: With the read ending 3 residues before the CDR3 end, the germline J gene is used to fill in that end. This sequence joins TRBV18 and TRBJ2-3; TRBD1 matches at 10 bases. Trimming removed 3 bases from V and 5 bases from J; junction bases left unmatched: 5. The CDR3 sequence is 15 residues long. Per germline, CDR1 KGHSH and CDR2 LQKENI. The CDR3 reads CASSPGTGARDTQYF. The part of the CDR3 DNA that was read is TGTGCCAGCTCACCGGGGACAGGGGCCAGAGATACG. The whole variable domain, remainder taken from reference TRBV18 and TRBJ2-3, is NAGVMQNPRHLVRRRGQEARLRCSPMKGHSHVYWYRQLPEEGLKFMVYLQKENIIDESGMPKERFSAEFPKEGPSILRIQQVVRGDSAAYFCASSPGTGARDTQYFGPGTRLTVL.